The 22 T cell receptor beta chains below come from one sample, sequenced in a study of shared clonotypes between healthy human individuals. Repertoires were generated with immunoSEQ multiplex PCR, while TCRdb's copy carries only in-frame clones and drops some. The sample records about 2 million clones, less than 95% being singletons. Positive CCR7 selection of CD45RO-negative cells yielded the naive CD8 cells, and terminally differentiated effector memory CD45RA+ cells were excluded. Sequenced material: naive CD8+ T cells sorted from blood. The receptors were sampled from a man aged 18 to 35 in good health.

The rearrangement joins TRBV2 to TRBJ2-2; TRBD1 matches 10 bases. The CDR3 is 14 amino acids. Trimming cost V 4 bases and J 7 bases; bases outside gene matches: 3. Germline assignment: CDR1 SNHLY and CDR2 FYNNEI. The chain's CDR3 is CASSVGQGSGELFF. The CDR3 DNA is TGTGCCAGCAGTGTGGGACAGGGGAGCGGGGAGCTGTTTTTT.

V gene TRBV6-5 combines with J gene TRBJ1-1; D is undetermined. The V and J ends lost 2 bases and 3 bases respectively, with 10 bases between them. Germline CDR1 and CDR2: MNHEY and SVGAGI. The CDR3 contains 14 residues. CDR3 in amino acids: CASSYEFGYTEAFF. For the CDR3, the DNA is TGTGCCAGCAGTTACGAGTTTGGATACACTGAAGCTTTCTTT.

The V gene is TRBV5-4, the J gene TRBJ1-6, with D uncertain. V shed 2 bases and J shed 10 bases, with 10 bases lying between them. This CDR3 contains 13 residues. The germline V gene has CDR1 SGHNT and CDR2 YYREEE (reference sequence). CDR3 sequence reads: CASSFALPSPLHF. The CDR3 bases are TGTGCCAGCAGCTTTGCGTTGCCCTCACCCCTCCACTTT.

Comment on this clone: The sample carries other DNA sequences with the same CDR3. V usage is TRBV6-1 and J usage is TRBJ2-7, with D unclear. The CDR3 spans 15 residues. Germline CDR1 and CDR2: MNHNS and SASEGT. Trimming took 1 base from V and 4 from J, leaving 14 bases between them. The CDR3 nucleotides read TGTGCCAGCAGTGAAGGTGGCCAGGCTCCGTACGAGCAGTACTTC. It codes for CASSEGGQAPYEQYF.

As for this clone: The same CDR3 also results from other DNA sequences found in this sample. This chain uses TRBV10-1 with TRBJ1-1; D is uncertain. CDR1 and CDR2 from the germline V gene are WNHNN and SYGVQD (reference sequence). V shed 0 bases and J shed 2 bases, with 7 bases lying between them. This CDR3 contains 14 residues. CDR3 DNA sequence: TGCGCCAGCAGTGAGTCAACAGCTAACACTGAAGCTTTCTTT. It translates to CASSESTANTEAFF.

Notes on this clone: Other nucleotide sequences from this sample produce the same CDR3. The chain links TRBV7-6 to TRBJ2-3; 14 nucleotides match TRBD2. The J segment lost 5 bases and the V segment lost 5 bases, leaving 3 bases of the junction unmatched. The germline CDR1 and CDR2 sequences are SGHVS and FNYEAQ. The CDR3 loop spans 15 amino acids. CDR3 sequence reads: CASSPGLAGEDTQYF. The DNA for the CDR3 is TGTGCCAGCAGCCCGGGACTAGCGGGAGAAGATACGCAGTATTTT.

This clone was counted a single time. The rearrangement uses TRBV7-9 and TRBJ1-1, with a weak D call TRBD1 (5 bases). This CDR3 comprises 15 residues. CDR1 SEHNR and CDR2 FQNEAQ come from the germline V gene (reference sequence). V was trimmed by 4 bases and J by 3 bases, leaving 15 bases between them. The DNA of the CDR3 is TGTGCCAGCAGCTCCGAGGACGACAGCCACACTGAAGCTTTCTTT. It yields the protein CASSSEDDSHTEAFF.

The chain joins TRBV6-5 to TRBJ2-1; D is perhaps TRBD1 (6 bases). The CDR3 sequence is 13 residues long. Germline V gene lookup returns CDR1 MNHEY and CDR2 SVGAGI. V lost 8 bases to trimming and J lost 5 bases, with 13 bases between them. CDR3 DNA: TGTGCCAGCCAGCCAGGGGACCACAATGAGCAGTTCTTC. It codes for CASQPGDHNEQFF.

The genes are TRBV7-9 and TRBJ2-7; D might be TRBD1 or TRBD2, each matching 7 bases. V was trimmed by 8 bases and J by 5 bases, leaving 16 bases between them. The length of the CDR3 is 13 residues. Germline CDR1 is SEHNR and CDR2 is FQNEAQ (reference sequence). CDR3 sequence reads: CASGPGGVDEQYF. The CDR3 bases are TGTGCCAGCGGTCCAGGGGGGGTTGACGAGCAGTACTTC.

The chain employs TRBV11-2 and TRBJ2-7; TRBD1 might be the D (6 bases). Germline lookup yields CDR1 SGHAT and CDR2 FQNNGV. Between the trimmed V and J ends, which lost 2 bases and 4 bases, there was a span of 12 bases. The CDR3 totals 14 residues. CDR3 amino acids: CASSLLQGSYEQYF. The DNA of the CDR3 is TGTGCCAGCAGCTTATTACAGGGTTCTTACGAGCAGTACTTC.

Comments on this clone: This specimen includes other DNA sequences encoding the same CDR3. The V call is TRBV15, the J call TRBJ2-2, with D possibly being TRBD2 (6 bases). Trimming cost V 1 base and J 3 bases, with 6 bases left between them. The CDR3 extends over 14 amino acids. Germline loops: CDR1 LNHNV, CDR2 YYDKDF (reference sequence). In nucleotides, the CDR3 is TGTGCCACCAGCAGAGGGAGGGACACCGGGGAGCTGTTTTTT. Its protein product is CATSRGRDTGELFF.

CDR3 loop: CASSDTGVTYEQYF. The CDR3 bases are TGTGCCAGCAGTGACACGGGGGTCACCTACGAGCAGTACTTC. The rearrangement uses TRBV2 and TRBJ2-7; possible D gene TRBD2, 6 bases. Trimming took off 3 bases at V and 2 bases at J, with 11 bases between the two ends. The CDR3 sequence is 14 residues long. The germline gives CDR1 SNHLY, CDR2 FYNNEI.

CDR3 DNA: TGTGCCAGCAGCTGGGTGAACACCGGGGAGCTGTTTTTT. Translated: CASSWVNTGELFF. V usage is TRBV5-4 and J usage is TRBJ2-2; D call uncertain. The CDR3 is made up of 13 amino acids. CDR1 and CDR2 from the germline V gene are SGHNT and YYREEE (reference sequence). Between the trimmed V and J ends, which lost 3 bases and 1 base, there was a span of 4 bases.

This sequence joins TRBV7-8 and TRBJ2-2, with 9 positions matching TRBD2. Germline V gene lookup returns CDR1 SGHVS and CDR2 FQNEAQ. The CDR3 is 17 residues long. J lost 5 bases, V lost 3 bases, and 10 bases had no gene match. This CDR3 is CASSLAARREGTGELFF. The DNA of the CDR3 is TGTGCCAGCAGCTTGGCCGCACGGCGGGAGGGAACCGGGGAGCTGTTTTTT.

This clone was observed once. The genes are TRBV19 and TRBJ1-2; unclear D gene. The CDR3 is made up of 15 amino acids. Germline V gene data show CDR1 as LNHDA and CDR2 as SQIVND (reference sequence). V lost 9 bases and J lost 6, with 23 bases in between. The CDR3 DNA sequence: TGTGCCAGCCGAGACGACGGCGGCTGGTTCGATGGCTACACCTTC. The encoded protein is CASRDDGGWFDGYTF.

The V call is TRBV7-2, the J call TRBJ2-7, with TRBD1 matching 9 bases. The CDR3 spans 16 residues. CDR1 and CDR2 from the germline V gene are SGHTA and FQGNSA. Trimming cost V 5 bases and J 0 bases; bases outside gene matches: 8. This CDR3 is CASSLRPGQGSYEQYF. The DNA for the CDR3 is TGTGCCAGCAGCCTCAGACCGGGACAGGGCTCCTACGAGCAGTACTTC.

In the case of this clone: Distinct nucleotide sequences in the sample also encode this CDR3. The chain combines TRBV4-1 with TRBJ2-7; TRBD1 matches 10 bases. V lost 1 base, J lost 4 bases, and 4 bases stayed unmatched. The CDR3 has 15 residues. Looked up from germline, CDR1 is MGHRA and CDR2 is YSYEKL. CDR3 sequence (DNA): TGCGCCAGCAGCCAAGTTGGGACAGGGGAATACGAGCAGTACTTC. As protein: CASSQVGTGEYEQYF.

On this clone: The sample has other DNA sequences that encode this CDR3 too. The genes are TRBV9 and TRBJ1-6; D possibly corresponds to TRBD1 (5 bases). In germline, CDR1 is SGDLS, CDR2 YYNGEE. CDR3 length: 15 amino acids. V lost 0 bases and J lost 1, with 5 bases in between. Written as DNA, the CDR3 is TGTGCCAGCAGCGTAGAGGGGTCCTATAATTCACCCCTCCACTTT. Translating gives CASSVEGSYNSPLHF.

The CDR3 region is CASSTGTGTDEQFF. The CDR3 DNA is TGTGCCAGCAGTACCGGGACAGGGACGGATGAGCAGTTCTTC. The chain has TRBV6-1 and TRBJ2-1, with 9 bases aligning to TRBD1. Trimming at V came to 5 bases and at J to 8 bases, leaving 7 bases not matched to a gene. The CDR3 loop spans 14 amino acids. CDR1 is MNHNS and CDR2 is SASEGT in the germline V gene.

A few counts support this clone. The chain couples TRBV7-9 to TRBJ2-7; a weak D match, TRBD2 (5 bases). Trimming removed 1 base at V and 2 bases at J, with 9 bases between. Germline values: CDR1 SEHNR, CDR2 FQNEAQ (reference sequence). This CDR3 has 14 residues. The CDR3, as DNA: TGTGCCAGCAGCTTAGAGGGAGTCGCCTACGAGCAGTACTTC. This encodes CASSLEGVAYEQYF.

This clone appeared a few times. The V call is TRBV5-6, the J call TRBJ1-6; D gene ambiguous. V was cut by 0 bases and J by 10 bases, with 5 bases left in between. The CDR3 is made up of 12 amino acids. Per germline, CDR1 SGHDT and CDR2 YYEEEE. As DNA, the CDR3 is TGTGCCAGCAGCTTGGAGGAATCACCCCTCCACTTT. This translates into CASSLEESPLHF. Complete variable domain (other parts from reference TRBV5-6 and TRBJ1-6): DAGVTQSPTHLIKTRGQQVTLRCSPKSGHDTVSWYQQALGQGPQFIFQYYEEEERQRGNFPDRFSGHQFPNYSSELNVNALLLGDSALYLCASSLEESPLHFGNGTRLTVT.

The chain has TRBV7-8 and TRBJ2-3, with a possible D match to TRBD2 (7 bases). Germline V gene sequence: CDR1 SGHVS, CDR2 FQNEAQ. The CDR3 has 13 residues. V was cut by 3 bases and J by 14 bases, with 18 bases left in between. The CDR3 here is CASSFGGSRGVYF. DNA of the CDR3: TGTGCCAGCAGCTTTGGCGGGAGCAGGGGAGTGTATTTT.